This TCR beta chain was captured in a study of T cell repertoires in cytomegalovirus infection (dated by TCRdb to the late 2010s). For the wider study: Donor HLA type was relevant to the analysis, as public TCR beta signatures indicated carriage of CMV infection together with the matching HLA type. Study-wide findings and limitations: Carriers of CMV infection plus the relevant HLA type were discriminated by the cumulative frequency of public TCR beta family members in the study cohort and in an independent approximately 340-donor cohort. The ex vivo response was dominated by HLA-C-restricted CMV-specific TCR beta clonotypes, and the single most frequent clonotype in two of eight donors was supplied by these HLA-C-restricted clonotypes.

For sequencing, an Illumina HiSeq 1500 was employed. TCRdb reworked the public reads: Q25 trimming with fastp, MiXCR clone assembly, productive beta chains retained. One record per CDR3 amino acid sequence lists the most common genes and DNA. A total of some 280,000 distinct CDR3 sequences appear in this sample, roughly 13% of them only once. About 8.7% of the sample lies in the top ten. The germline V gene (reference sequence) specifies SGHKS as CDR1 and YYEKEE as CDR2. Its CDR3 holds 19 amino acids, cysteine through phenylalanine. The DNA shown is the 57-base CDR3, in frame from base 1. Trimmed from V: 4 bases; trimmed from J: 2 bases; junction bases lacking a gene match: 13. This clonotype was counted many times. It lacks a known antigen. Per-nucleotide qualities are absent, and no much larger clonotype sits a single base away.

The receptor's source is a human donor in good health (CMV status not recorded). Some clones in this sample may be carry-over from other donors' samples. Recombination joined TRBV5-5 with TRBJ2-3, and 13 bases in between align with TRBD2. The sequencing sample was made of PBMCs. The nucleotide sequence is given as TGTGCCAGCAGCCCTCTCGGGACCGGGACTAGCGGGGTCACAGATACGCAGTATTTT. Translated, it reads CASSPLGTGTSGVTDTQYF.